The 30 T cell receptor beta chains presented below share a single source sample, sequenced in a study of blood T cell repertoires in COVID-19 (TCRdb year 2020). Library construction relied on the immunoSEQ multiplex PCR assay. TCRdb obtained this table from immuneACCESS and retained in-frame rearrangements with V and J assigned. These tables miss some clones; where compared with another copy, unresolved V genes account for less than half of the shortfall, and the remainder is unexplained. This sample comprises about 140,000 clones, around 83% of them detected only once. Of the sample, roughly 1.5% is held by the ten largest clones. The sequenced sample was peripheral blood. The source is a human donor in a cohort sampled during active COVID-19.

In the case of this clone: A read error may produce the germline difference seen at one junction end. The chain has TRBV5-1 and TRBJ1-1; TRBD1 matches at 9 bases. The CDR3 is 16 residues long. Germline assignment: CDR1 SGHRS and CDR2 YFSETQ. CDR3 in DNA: TGCGCCAGCAGATTGGGACAGGGCGGAGGAGACACTGAAGCTTTCTTT. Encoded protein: CASRLGQGGGDTEAFF.

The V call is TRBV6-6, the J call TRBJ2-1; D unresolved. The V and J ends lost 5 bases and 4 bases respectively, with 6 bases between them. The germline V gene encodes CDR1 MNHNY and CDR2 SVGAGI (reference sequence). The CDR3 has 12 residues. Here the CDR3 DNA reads TGTGCCAGCAGTCGCCGGTACAATGAGCAGTTCTTC. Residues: CASSRRYNEQFF.

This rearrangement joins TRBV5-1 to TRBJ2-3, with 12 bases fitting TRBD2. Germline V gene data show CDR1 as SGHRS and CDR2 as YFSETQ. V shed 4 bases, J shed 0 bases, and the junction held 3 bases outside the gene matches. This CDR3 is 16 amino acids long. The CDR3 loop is CASSPGLAGSTDTQYF. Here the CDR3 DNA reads TGCGCCAGCAGCCCCGGACTAGCGGGAAGCACAGATACGCAGTATTTT.

The CDR3 is CAITGQGADEQYF. The DNA for the CDR3 is TGTGCCATCACGGGACAGGGGGCCGACGAGCAGTACTTC. The chain is built from TRBV10-3 and TRBJ2-7, with 12 positions matching TRBD1. Germline V gives CDR1 ENHRY, CDR2 SYGVKD. The length of the CDR3 is 13 residues. V lost 7 bases to trimming and J lost 5 bases; unmatched junction nucleotides: 3.

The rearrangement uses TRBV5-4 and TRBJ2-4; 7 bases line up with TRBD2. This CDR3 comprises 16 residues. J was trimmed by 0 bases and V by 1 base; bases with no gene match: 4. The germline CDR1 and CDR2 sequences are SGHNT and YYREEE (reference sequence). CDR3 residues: CASSLWEGLAKNIQYF. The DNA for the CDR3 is TGTGCCAGCAGCTTGTGGGAGGGATTAGCCAAAAACATTCAGTACTTC.

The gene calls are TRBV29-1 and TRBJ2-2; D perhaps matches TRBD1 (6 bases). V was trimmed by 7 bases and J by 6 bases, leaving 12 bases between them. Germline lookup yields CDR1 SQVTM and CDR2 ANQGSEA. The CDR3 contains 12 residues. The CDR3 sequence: CSGGGGAGELFF. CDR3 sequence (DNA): TGCAGCGGAGGGGGTGGGGCCGGGGAGCTGTTTTTT.

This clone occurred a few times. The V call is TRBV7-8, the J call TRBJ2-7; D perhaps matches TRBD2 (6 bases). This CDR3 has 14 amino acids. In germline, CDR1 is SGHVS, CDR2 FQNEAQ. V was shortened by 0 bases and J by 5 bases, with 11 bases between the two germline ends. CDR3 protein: CASSLAPWGDEQYF. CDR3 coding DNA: TGTGCCAGCAGCTTAGCCCCTTGGGGGGACGAGCAGTACTTC. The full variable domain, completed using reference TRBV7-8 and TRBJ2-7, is GAGVSQSPRYKVAKRGQDVALRCDPISGHVSLFWYQQALGQGPEFLTYFQNEAQLDKSGLPSDRFFAERPEGSVSTLKIQRTQQEDSAVYLCASSLAPWGDEQYFGPGTRLTVT.

The CDR3 nucleotides are TGCGCCAGCAGCACAACAGCGGGAGGGCCCAGAGATACGCAGTATTTT. This translates into CASSTTAGGPRDTQYF. This chain uses TRBV5-1 with TRBJ2-3; TRBD2 matches at 10 bases. The CDR3 contains 16 residues. J lost 5 bases, V lost 4 bases, and 10 bases had no gene match. The germline CDR1 and CDR2 sequences are SGHRS and YFSETQ.

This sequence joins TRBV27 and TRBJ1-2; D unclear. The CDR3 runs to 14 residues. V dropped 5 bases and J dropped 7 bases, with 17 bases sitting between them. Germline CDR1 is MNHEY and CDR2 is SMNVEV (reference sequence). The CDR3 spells CASSPGGSGRGYTF. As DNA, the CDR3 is TGTGCCAGCAGTCCCGGCGGGTCCGGGCGTGGCTACACCTTC.

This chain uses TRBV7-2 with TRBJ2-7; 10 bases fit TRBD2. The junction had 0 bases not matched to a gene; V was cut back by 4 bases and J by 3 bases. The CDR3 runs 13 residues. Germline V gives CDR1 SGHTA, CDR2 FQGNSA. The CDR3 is CASSWTSGYEQYF. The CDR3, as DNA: TGTGCCAGCAGCTGGACTAGCGGCTACGAGCAGTACTTC.

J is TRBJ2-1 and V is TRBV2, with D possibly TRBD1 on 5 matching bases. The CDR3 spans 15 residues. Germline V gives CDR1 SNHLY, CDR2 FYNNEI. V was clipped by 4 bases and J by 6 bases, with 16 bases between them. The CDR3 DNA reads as TGTGCCAGCAGTGCCCAGGGTACCGGCGGCAATGAGCAGTTCTTC. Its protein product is CASSAQGTGGNEQFF.

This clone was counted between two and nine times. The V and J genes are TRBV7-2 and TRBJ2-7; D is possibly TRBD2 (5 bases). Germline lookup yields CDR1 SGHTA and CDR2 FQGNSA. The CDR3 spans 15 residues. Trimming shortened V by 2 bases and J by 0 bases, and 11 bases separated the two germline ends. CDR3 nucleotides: TGTGCCAGCAGCTTATGGACTTTAAGCTCCTACGAGCAGTACTTC. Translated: CASSLWTLSSYEQYF.

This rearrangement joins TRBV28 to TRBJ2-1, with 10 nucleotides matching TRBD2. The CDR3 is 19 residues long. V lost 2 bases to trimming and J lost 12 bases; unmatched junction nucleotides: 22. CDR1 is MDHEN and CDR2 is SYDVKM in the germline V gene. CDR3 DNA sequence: TGTGCCAGCAGTTTACCAACTCTGGTGGCTAGCGGGAGAGAGATGGGGCAGTTCTTC. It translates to CASSLPTLVASGREMGQFF.

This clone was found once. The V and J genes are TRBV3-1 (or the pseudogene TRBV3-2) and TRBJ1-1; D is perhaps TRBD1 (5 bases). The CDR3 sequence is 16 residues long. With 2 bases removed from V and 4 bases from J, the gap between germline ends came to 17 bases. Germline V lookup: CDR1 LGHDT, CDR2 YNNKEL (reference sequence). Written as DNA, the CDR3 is TGTGCCAGCAGCCAACGGTTTGGCTCGGGGGTCACTGAAGCTTTCTTT. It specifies CASSQRFGSGVTEAFF.

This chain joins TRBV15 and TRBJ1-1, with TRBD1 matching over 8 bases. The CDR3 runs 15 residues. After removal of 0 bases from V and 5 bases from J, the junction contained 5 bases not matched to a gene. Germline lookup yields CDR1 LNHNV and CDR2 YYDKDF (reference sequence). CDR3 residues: CATSREQGARTEAFF. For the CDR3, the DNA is TGTGCCACCAGCAGAGAGCAGGGGGCGCGGACTGAAGCTTTCTTT. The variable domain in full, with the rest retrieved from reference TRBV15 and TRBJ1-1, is DAMVIQNPRYQVTQFGKPVTLSCSQTLNHNVMYWYQQKSSQAPKLLFHYYDKDFNNEADTPDNFQSRRPNTSFCFLDIRSPGLGDTAMYLCATSREQGARTEAFFGQGTRLTVV.

CDR3 loop: CASSLVYSYEQYF. As DNA, the CDR3 is TGTGCCAGCAGCTTAGTATATTCCTACGAGCAGTACTTC. The rearrangement joins TRBV11-2 to TRBJ2-7, with unresolved D. Per germline, CDR1 SGHAT and CDR2 FQNNGV. The CDR3 runs to 13 residues. Trimming removed 1 base from V and 1 base from J, with 5 bases in between.

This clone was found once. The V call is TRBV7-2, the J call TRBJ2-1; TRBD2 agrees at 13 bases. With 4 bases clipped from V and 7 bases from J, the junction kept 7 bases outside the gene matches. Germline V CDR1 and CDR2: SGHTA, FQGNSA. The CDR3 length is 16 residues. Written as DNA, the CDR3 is TGTGCCAGCAGCTCGACGCGACTAGCGGGAGGTAATGAGCAGTTCTTC. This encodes CASSSTRLAGGNEQFF.

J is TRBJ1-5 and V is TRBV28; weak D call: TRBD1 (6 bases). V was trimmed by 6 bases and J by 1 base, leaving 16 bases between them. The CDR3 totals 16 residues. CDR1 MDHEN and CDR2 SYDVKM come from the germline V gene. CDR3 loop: CASRTRGAGSNQPQHF. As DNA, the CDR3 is TGTGCCAGCAGAACCCGGGGGGCCGGGAGCAATCAGCCCCAGCATTTT.

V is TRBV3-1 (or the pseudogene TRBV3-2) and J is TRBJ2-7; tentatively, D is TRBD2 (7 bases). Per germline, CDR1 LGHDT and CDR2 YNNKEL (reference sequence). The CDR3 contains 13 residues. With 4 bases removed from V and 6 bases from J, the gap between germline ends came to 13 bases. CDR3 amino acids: CASSPRRGGEQYF. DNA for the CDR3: TGTGCCAGCAGCCCACGGAGGGGGGGCGAGCAGTACTTC.

CDR3: CASSVGTSAKYEQYF. The CDR3 DNA sequence: TGTGCCAGCAGCGTCGGGACTAGCGCCAAATACGAGCAGTACTTC. V and J are TRBV9 and TRBJ2-7, with 10 bases identical to TRBD2. With V trimmed by 2 bases and J by 4 bases, 6 bases remained unmatched. The CDR3 is 15 amino acids. The germline V gene has CDR1 SGDLS and CDR2 YYNGEE.

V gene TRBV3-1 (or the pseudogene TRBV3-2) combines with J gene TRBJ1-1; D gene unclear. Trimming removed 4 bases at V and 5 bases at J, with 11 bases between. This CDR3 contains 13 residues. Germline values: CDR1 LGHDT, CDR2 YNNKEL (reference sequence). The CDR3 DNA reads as TGTGCCAGCAGCCGCCTGGGAGGTACTGAAGCTTTCTTT. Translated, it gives CASSRLGGTEAFF.

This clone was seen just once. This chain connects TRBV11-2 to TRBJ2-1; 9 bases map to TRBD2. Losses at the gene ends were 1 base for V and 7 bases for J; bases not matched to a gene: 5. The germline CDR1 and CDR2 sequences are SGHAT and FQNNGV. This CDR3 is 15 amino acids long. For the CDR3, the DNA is TGTGCCAGCAGCTTAGTAGCGGGAGTAAGGAATGAGCAGTTCTTC. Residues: CASSLVAGVRNEQFF.

In nucleotides, the CDR3 is TGTGCCAGCAGCTTGAACAGGAACAATTCACCCCTCCACTTT. Translation: CASSLNRNNSPLHF. The chain couples TRBV13 to TRBJ1-6; possibly TRBD1 for D (5 bases). CDR1 is PRHDT and CDR2 is FYEKMQ in the germline V gene (reference sequence). The CDR3 has 14 amino acids. The V gene lost 3 bases and the J gene lost 7 bases, with 10 bases spanning the gap.

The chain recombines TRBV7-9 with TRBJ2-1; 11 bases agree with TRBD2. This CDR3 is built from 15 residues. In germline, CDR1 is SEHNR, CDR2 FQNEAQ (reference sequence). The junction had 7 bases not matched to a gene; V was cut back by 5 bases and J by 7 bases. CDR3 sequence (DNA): TGTGCCAGCAGCCCACGACTAGCGGGACAAAATGAGCAGTTCTTC. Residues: CASSPRLAGQNEQFF.

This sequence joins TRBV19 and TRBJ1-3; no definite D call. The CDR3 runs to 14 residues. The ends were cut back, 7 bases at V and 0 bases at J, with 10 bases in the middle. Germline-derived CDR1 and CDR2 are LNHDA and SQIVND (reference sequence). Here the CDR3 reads CASTNSHSGNTIYF. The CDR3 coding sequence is TGTGCCAGTACCAACAGCCACTCTGGAAACACCATATATTTT. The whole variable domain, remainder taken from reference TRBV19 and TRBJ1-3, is DGGITQSPKYLFRKEGQNVTLSCEQNLNHDAMYWYRQDPGQGLRLIYYSQIVNDFQKGDIAEGYSVSREKKESFPLTVTSAQKNPTAFYLCASTNSHSGNTIYFGEGSWLTVV.

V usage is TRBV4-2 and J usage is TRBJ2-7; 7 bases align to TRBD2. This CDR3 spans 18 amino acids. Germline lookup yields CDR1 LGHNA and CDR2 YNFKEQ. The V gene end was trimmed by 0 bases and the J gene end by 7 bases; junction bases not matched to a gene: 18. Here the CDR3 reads CASSQDLVTSSRMGEQYF. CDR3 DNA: TGTGCCAGCAGCCAAGATTTAGTGACTAGCAGCCGAATGGGGGAGCAGTACTTC.

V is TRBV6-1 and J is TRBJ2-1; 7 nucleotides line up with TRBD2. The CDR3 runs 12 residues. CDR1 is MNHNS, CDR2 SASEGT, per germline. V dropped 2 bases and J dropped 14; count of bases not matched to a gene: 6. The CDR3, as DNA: TGTGCCAGCAGTGAATGGGATCGGGAGGAGTTCTTC. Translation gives CASSEWDREEFF.

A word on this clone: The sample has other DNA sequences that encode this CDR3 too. The DNA of the CDR3 is TGTGCCAGCAGCTTGGGGACTAGCGGCTCCTACAATGAGCAGTTCTTC. It is translated as CASSLGTSGSYNEQFF. The chain uses TRBV5-4 and TRBJ2-1; 10 bases fit TRBD2. V lost 0 bases, J lost 0 bases, and 0 bases stayed unmatched. The V gene's germline CDR1 is SGHNT and CDR2 YYREEE (reference sequence). The CDR3 loop spans 16 amino acids.

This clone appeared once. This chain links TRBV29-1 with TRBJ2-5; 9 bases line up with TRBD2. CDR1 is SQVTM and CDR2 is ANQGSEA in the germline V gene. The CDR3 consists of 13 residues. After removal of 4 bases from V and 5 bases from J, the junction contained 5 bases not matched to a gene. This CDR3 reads CSVVVSGSETQYF. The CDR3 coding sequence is TGCAGCGTTGTGGTTAGCGGGAGTGAGACCCAGTACTTC.

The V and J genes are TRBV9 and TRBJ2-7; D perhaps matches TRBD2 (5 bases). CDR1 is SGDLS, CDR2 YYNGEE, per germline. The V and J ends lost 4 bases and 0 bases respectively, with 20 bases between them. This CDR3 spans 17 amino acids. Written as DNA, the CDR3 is TGTGCCAGCAGCCATCCGGCGAAGAGGGTAAGCTCCTACGAGCAGTACTTC. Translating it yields CASSHPAKRVSSYEQYF.